The rows below give T cell receptor beta chains drawn from one sample of a study of T cell responses to AZD1222 COVID-19 vaccine. This table comes from immunoSEQ multiplex PCR, and its TCRdb copy is limited to in-frame clones, with some not included. Among 95,000 to 150,000 clones listed, more than 75% were seen once. This specimen was peripheral blood, taken on day 0 of AZD1222 vaccination. These receptors all come from an adult in good health. Both conserved end residues are part of each CDR3. Each record gives: J gene, D gene, clone size, V gene, CDR3 DNA, CDR3 protein. D genes are given only for firm matches. Clone size is not always given. Where it is, it says once, few, many or a class for expanded clones.

>TRBJ1-2|TRBD1|NA|TRBV27
TGTGCCAGCAGTGCGGACAGGGGAACCTATGGCTACACCTTC
CASSADRGTYGYTF
>TRBJ1-1|TRBD1|once|TRBV6-4
TGTGCCAGCAGTGAAGACAGGGTGAGCACTGAAGCTTTCTTT
CASSEDRVSTEAFF
>TRBJ2-3|NA|NA|TRBV27
TGTGCCAGCAATTCTCGAGGAGCGGTAGATACGCAGTATTTT
CASNSRGAVDTQYF
>TRBJ2-1|NA|NA|TRBV24-1
TGTGCCACCAGTGATTCCCAGGGGCGTTTACTCTCCTACAATGAGCAGTTCTTC
CATSDSQGRLLSYNEQFF
>TRBJ2-7|NA|NA|TRBV19
TGTGCCAGTAGTGGATTCGCCTACGAGCAGTACTTC
CASSGFAYEQYF
>TRBJ1-6|TRBD1|NA|TRBV25-1
TGTGCCAGCACCAAGGGAGGGACAGCCTATAATTCACCCCTCCACTTT
CASTKGGTAYNSPLHF
>TRBJ2-7|TRBD2|NA|TRBV10-2
TGCGCCAGCAGTGGAGGACTAGCGGGGCCCGAGCAGTACTTC
CASSGGLAGPEQYF
>TRBJ1-1|NA|NA|TRBV7-8
TGTGCCAGCAGCTTAGTGCGGGGGACTGAAGCTTTCTTT
CASSLVRGTEAFF
>TRBJ2-1|TRBD2|NA|TRBV5-4
TGTGCCAGCACCTCCGGGACTAGCCCCTACAATGAGCAGTTCTTC
CASTSGTSPYNEQFF
>TRBJ2-2|NA|NA|TRBV5-4
TGTGCCAGCAGCGAGGGACTCAGCGGGGAGCTGTTTTTT
CASSEGLSGELFF
>TRBJ1-5|NA|NA|TRBV18
TGTGCCAGCTCGCCTATCACTTACGGACAGAGCAATCAGCCCCAGCATTTT
CASSPITYGQSNQPQHF
>TRBJ2-2|TRBD2|NA|TRBV6-2/TRBV6-3
TGTGCCAGCAGCCTAGCGGGGGACACCGGGGAGCTGTTTTTT
CASSLAGDTGELFF
>TRBJ2-7|NA|NA|TRBV3-1/TRBV3-2
TGTGCCAGCAGCCAAGATAGGTACCCGACGGGGTTCCAAGACGGCGAGCAGTACTTC
CASSQDRYPTGFQDGEQYF
>TRBJ1-5|TRBD1|NA|TRBV7-9
TGTGCCAGCAGCCGACAGGGAAATCAGCCCCAGCATTTT
CASSRQGNQPQHF
>TRBJ2-1|NA|once|TRBV28
TGTGCCAGCCGGTCCGCGGGAAACAATGAGCAGTTCTTC
CASRSAGNNEQFF
>TRBJ1-6|NA|NA|TRBV4-1
TGCGCCAGCAGCCAAGATACCAGGAGCTCCTATAATTCACCCCTCCACTTT
CASSQDTRSSYNSPLHF
>TRBJ2-5|NA|NA|TRBV27
TGTGCCAGCAGCCGAGGGGAGACCCAGTACTTC
CASSRGETQYF
>TRBJ1-1|NA|NA|TRBV19
TGTGCCAGTAATGGGATTGGGAACACTGAAGCTTTCTTT
CASNGIGNTEAFF
>TRBJ2-5|TRBD2|NA|TRBV2
TGTGCCAGCAGGGGACTAGCGGGTAAAGAGGCCCAGTACTTC
CASRGLAGKEAQYF
>TRBJ1-2|NA|NA|TRBV2
TGTGCCAGCCAAGGGGGGGGCTCGGAAGTTCGGAAGGGTGGCTACACCTTC
CASQGGGSEVRKGGYTF
>TRBJ2-2|NA|NA|TRBV6-5
TGTGCCAGCAGTTACCTTCAGGGGAAGGCTGGGGAGCTGTTTTTT
CASSYLQGKAGELFF
>TRBJ2-1|TRBD1|NA|TRBV27
TGTGCCAGCAGTCCGGGGACAGGGGGGAGGAATGAGCAGTTCTTC
CASSPGTGGRNEQFF
>TRBJ2-1|TRBD2|NA|TRBV7-2
TGTGCCAGCAGCTTAGAGGGAGGGCGATACAATGAGCAGTTCTTC
CASSLEGGRYNEQFF
>TRBJ1-1|NA|NA|TRBV27
TGTGCCAGCAGTCCCGCGGAAAGGATGAACACTGAAGCTTTCTTT
CASSPAERMNTEAFF
>TRBJ1-2|TRBD1|NA|TRBV5-1
TGCGCCAGCAGCCACCAGTCGCCGGGACAGCCGAACTATGGCTACACCTTC
CASSHQSPGQPNYGYTF
>TRBJ1-5|NA|NA|TRBV6-5
TGTGCCAGCACCTCGAATAGCAATCAGCCCCAGCATTTT
CASTSNSNQPQHF
>TRBJ2-1|TRBD2|NA|TRBV28
TGTGCCAGCAGCCCTGCCCAAGCGGGAGCCTACAATGAGCAGTTCTTC
CASSPAQAGAYNEQFF
>TRBJ2-7|TRBD2|NA|TRBV7-9
TGTGCCAGCAGCGAGACTAGCGCTCCTTGGGAGCAGTACTTC
CASSETSAPWEQYF